One sample yielded the 8 T cell receptor beta chains listed below, sequenced in a study of blood T cell repertoires in COVID-19. Sequenced by immunoSEQ multiplex PCR; TCRdb stores in-frame clones only, minus some. Of about 250,000 clones listed, more than 75% are singletons. The sequencing sample was made of peripheral blood. All receptors derive from an older woman who had recovered from COVID-19.

The chain carries TRBV5-1 and TRBJ2-5; TRBD1 is a possible D gene (6 bases). The CDR3 has 16 residues. Germline V gene lookup returns CDR1 SGHRS and CDR2 YFSETQ. V was shortened by 6 bases and J by 2 bases, with 20 bases between the two germline ends. The CDR3 DNA reads as TGCGCCAGCACCTTCGACAGGTTAGGGTTGCAAGAGACCCAGTACTTC. Translation gives CASTFDRLGLQETQYF.

The V gene is TRBV25-1, the J gene TRBJ1-1; D gene ambiguous. The CDR3 length is 15 residues. Germline CDR1 and CDR2: MGHDK and SYGVNS. V shed 4 bases and J shed 1 base, with 13 bases lying between them. This chain's CDR3 is CASSGDIGRNTEAFF. In DNA form, the CDR3 reads TGTGCCAGCAGTGGAGACATAGGTCGGAACACTGAAGCTTTCTTT.

The chain joins TRBV4-1 to TRBJ1-2; 9 bases are shared with TRBD1. The CDR3 runs to 16 residues. Germline trimming cut 2 bases from V and 7 bases from J; bases unmatched to any gene: 11. The germline V gene has CDR1 MGHRA and CDR2 YSYEKL. The CDR3 DNA follows: TGCGCCAGCAGCCAAAATCCACAGGGGGCGCGCTCTGGCTACACCTTC. Protein sequence: CASSQNPQGARSGYTF.

The genes are TRBV5-1 and TRBJ1-2; 9 bases line up with TRBD1. Germline V gives CDR1 SGHRS, CDR2 YFSETQ. V shed 4 bases, J shed 6 bases, and the junction held 4 bases outside the gene matches. This CDR3 has 13 amino acids. In DNA form, the CDR3 reads TGCGCCAGCAGCACCCGGGACAGGGATGGCTACACCTTC. It specifies CASSTRDRDGYTF. The complete variable domain, with remaining parts taken from reference TRBV5-1 and TRBJ1-2, reads KAGVTQTPRYLIKTRGQQVTLSCSPISGHRSVSWYQQTPGQGLQFLFEYFSETQRNKGNFPGRFSGRQFSNSRSEMNVSTLELGDSALYLCASSTRDRDGYTFGSGTRLTVV.

The CDR3 DNA reads as TGTGCCAGTCAACTAACAGGTACTGAAGCTTTCTTT. Translation gives CASQLTGTEAFF. V gene TRBV12-3 or TRBV12-4 combines with J gene TRBJ1-1, with a weak D call TRBD1 (5 bases). The CDR3 runs to 12 residues. The V gene lost 9 bases and the J gene lost 5 bases, with 13 bases spanning the gap.

The genes are TRBV4-3 and TRBJ1-3; TRBD1 is a possible D gene (6 bases). Trimming stripped 1 base from V and 0 bases from J, with 10 bases between. Looked up from germline, CDR1 is LGHNA and CDR2 is YSLEER. The CDR3 totals 16 residues. As DNA, the CDR3 is TGCGCCAGCAGCCAAGCCGACAGGAGCTCTGGAAACACCATATATTTT. It codes for CASSQADRSSGNTIYF.

The chain has TRBV19 and TRBJ1-5; TRBD1 might be the D (5 bases). The CDR3 consists of 13 residues. V was pared by 9 bases and J by 5 bases, with 14 bases between. Germline CDR1 is LNHDA and CDR2 is SQIVND (reference sequence). CDR3 nucleotides: TGTGCCAGCTCCAAACAAGGGGATCAGCCCCAGCATTTT. This encodes CASSKQGDQPQHF.

V and J are TRBV6-6 and TRBJ1-2, with D uncertain. Trimming shortened V by 6 bases and J by 7 bases, and 12 bases separated the two germline ends. The CDR3 contains 12 residues. CDR1 and CDR2 (germline): MNHNY, SVGAGI (reference sequence). DNA of the CDR3: TGTGCCAGCAGCCCCGAGTTGTTTGGCTACACCTTC. This encodes CASSPELFGYTF.